This is a list of T cell receptor beta chains from one sample in a study of blood T cells in healthy people across ages. TCRdb processed the 5' RACE reads anew with MiXCR; each CDR3 protein has one entry. The sample has roughly 2 million distinct CDR3 sequences, 40% to 55% seen once. Sequenced: blood. These receptors all stem from a middle-aged woman in good health. The CDR3 runs from the conserved cysteine through the conserved F or W. D genes are given only for firm matches. Expanded clones are given a class, and other clones once, few, many or no size at all.

V gene,J gene,clone size,D gene,CDR3 DNA,CDR3 protein
TRBV10-1,TRBJ1-2,few,TRBD1,TGCGCCAGCAGTGAGGACAGGGCGAGTGGCTACACCTTC,CASSEDRASGYTF
TRBV25-1,TRBJ2-1,-,-,TGTGCCAGCAGTGGGGCTATGTTGCAGTTCTTC,CASSGAMLQFF
TRBV20-1,TRBJ2-7,-,-,TGCAGTGTCCCCGGACAGATTTACGAGCAGTACTTC,CSVPGQIYEQYF
TRBV5-1,TRBJ1-2,-,-,TGCGCCAGCAGCTTGGGAGACTATGGCAACACCTTC,CASSLGDYGNTF
TRBV6-5,TRBJ2-6,few,-,TGTGCCAGCAGTTACTCGACTGGGGAGGCCAACGTCCTGACTTTC,CASSYSTGEANVLTF
TRBV20-1,TRBJ2-1,-,-,TGCAGTGCTAGAGAAGCAGGGGCCACCCTCCATGAGCAGTTCTTC,CSAREAGATLHEQFF
TRBV20-1,TRBJ2-4,few,-,TGCAGTGCTACCATGGGCAGCCTCAAAAACATTCAGTACTTC,CSATMGSLKNIQYF
TRBV20-1,TRBJ1-2,-,-,TGCAGTGCTAGCGGTGTTCGGGGCCACACCTTC,CSASGVRGHTF
TRBV6-6,TRBJ1-6,-,-,TGTGCCAGCGGACAGCTCCTCTCCTATAATTCACCCCTCCACTTT,CASGQLLSYNSPLHF
TRBV9,TRBJ1-2,-,-,TGTGCCAGCCGGAAGACCGGAGGGAACTATGGCTACACCTTC,CASRKTGGNYGYTF
TRBV20-1,TRBJ1-1,few,-,TGCAGTGCTAGGGCGAGAGGGTACACTGAAGCTTTCTTT,CSARARGYTEAFF
TRBV3-1,TRBJ2-1,few,-,TGTGCCAGCAGTCCTGGACGGCCGCCTTACAATGAGCAGTTCTTC,CASSPGRPPYNEQFF
TRBV4-3,TRBJ2-4,-,-,TGCGCCAGCAGCCAAGATACGCCGTTGGTGGGTTCCAAAAACATTCAGTACTTC,CASSQDTPLVGSKNIQYF
TRBV12-3/TRBV12-4,TRBJ2-1,-,-,TGTGCCAGCAGTCCTCGGGGGTTCCATGAGCAGTTCTTC,CASSPRGFHEQFF
TRBV6-6,TRBJ2-7,-,-,TGTGCCAGCAGCTATGGAGGGACACTCTACGAGCAGTACTTC,CASSYGGTLYEQYF
TRBV9,TRBJ2-3,-,-,TGTGCCAGCACCGGCCCAGATACGCAGTATTTT,CASTGPDTQYF
TRBV29-1,TRBJ2-1,-,-,TGCAGCGTTGAAGATACGGGCAGTAACAATGAGCAGTTCTTC,CSVEDTGSNNEQFF
TRBV14,TRBJ1-2,-,-,TGTGCCAGCAGCCCCCCATACACAACGGGGGGCTACACCTTC,CASSPPYTTGGYTF
TRBV10-1,TRBJ2-7,-,-,TGCGCCAGCAGTGAGTTGAGGGTGGGTGAGCAGTACTTC,CASSELRVGEQYF
TRBV5-1,TRBJ2-3,-,-,TGCGCCAGCAGCTTGTCGGCGCCGCCCACAGATACGCAGTATTTT,CASSLSAPPTDTQYF